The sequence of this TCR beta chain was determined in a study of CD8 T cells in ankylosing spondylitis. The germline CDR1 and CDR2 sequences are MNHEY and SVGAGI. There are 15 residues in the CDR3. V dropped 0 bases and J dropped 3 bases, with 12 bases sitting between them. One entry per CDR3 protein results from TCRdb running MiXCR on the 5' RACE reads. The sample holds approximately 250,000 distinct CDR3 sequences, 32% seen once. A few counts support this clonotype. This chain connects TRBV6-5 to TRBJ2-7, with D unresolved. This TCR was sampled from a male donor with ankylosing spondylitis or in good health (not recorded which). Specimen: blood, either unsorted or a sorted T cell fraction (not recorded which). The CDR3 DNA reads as TGTGCCAGCAGTTACTCGAAGGCTGCCAGCTACGAGCAGTACTTC. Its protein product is CASSYSKAASYEQYF.